This T cell receptor (beta chain) originates from a study of cytomegalovirus exposure and HLA in healthy donors. At the level of the study: The 100 million to 120 million unique TCR beta sequences, from 150 million to 200 million T cells, were found by an earlier analysis. Study results and caveats: Per published accounts, TCR beta sequences correctly predicted the HLA-A and HLA-B alleles of most subjects. For TCR beta chains, V- and J-gene trimming was later linked to a missense DCLRE1C variant. It was only CMV serostatus that was available as immune exposure information.

This CDR3 region has 15 residues. V lost 6 bases and J lost 3; bases outside the gene matches: 9. Germline values: CDR1 MNHNY, CDR2 SVGAGI (reference sequence). Of note for this clone: Its antigen is currently unknown.

Use of 60 Vbeta and 13 Jbeta primers characterized the PCR. Using immunoSEQ multiplex PCR, the repertoire was profiled, and TCRdb retains in-frame clones only, with some absent. In all, the sample yields 150,000 to 200,000 clones. The clonotype originates from a woman between 18 and 30 years old in good health and CMV-seropositive. The sequenced material came from PBMCs. The genes are TRBV6-6 and TRBJ2-7; 9 bases line up with TRBD1. CDR3 amino acids: CASRRPGQGIYEQYF. CDR3 sequence (DNA): TGTGCCAGCAGACGCCCGGGACAGGGAATCTACGAGCAGTACTTC.